The rows below give T cell receptor beta chains drawn from one sample of a study of cytomegalovirus exposure and HLA in healthy donors. This table comes from immunoSEQ multiplex PCR, and its TCRdb copy is limited to in-frame clones, with some not included. The data contain some 120,000 clones, approximately 80% of them singletons. The source material was PBMCs. The receptors here all came from a middle-aged man in good health and CMV-seronegative. Both conserved end residues are part of each CDR3. A D gene is named only where the DNA matches it firmly. Clone size, where shown, is once, few, many, or a class for clones that have expanded.

clone_size: few
d_call: -
j_call: TRBJ2-2
v_call: TRBV6-5
cdr3_nt: TGTGCCAGCAGTTCGCTCGCGGGGTCCCGGAGCGGGGAGCTGTTTTTT
cdr3_aa: CASSSLAGSRSGELFF

clone_size: -
d_call: -
j_call: TRBJ2-7
v_call: TRBV2
cdr3_nt: TGTGCCAGCAGTGAACTCCACGAGCAGTACTTC
cdr3_aa: CASSELHEQYF

clone_size: -
d_call: -
j_call: TRBJ2-1
v_call: TRBV11-3
cdr3_nt: TGTGCCAGCAGTTTGGGGGGGCGTGAGCAGTTCTTC
cdr3_aa: CASSLGGREQFF

clone_size: -
d_call: -
j_call: TRBJ2-5
v_call: TRBV7-8
cdr3_nt: TGTGCCAGCAGCTTAGTGGGCCAAAAGACCCAGTACTTC
cdr3_aa: CASSLVGQKTQYF

clone_size: few
d_call: TRBD1
j_call: TRBJ1-4
v_call: TRBV29-1
cdr3_nt: TGCAGCGTTGCGGACAGGAGAGGGGGAAAACTGTTTTTT
cdr3_aa: CSVADRRGGKLFF

clone_size: -
d_call: -
j_call: TRBJ2-4
v_call: TRBV10-1
cdr3_nt: TGCGCCAGCAGTGAGAGTACCGGGTCTCAGGGGCACATTCAGTACTTC
cdr3_aa: CASSESTGSQGHIQYF

clone_size: -
d_call: -
j_call: TRBJ1-4
v_call: TRBV5-1
cdr3_nt: TGCGCCAGCAGCTCGACCACTACACTTAATGAAAAACTGTTTTTT
cdr3_aa: CASSSTTTLNEKLFF

clone_size: few
d_call: -
j_call: TRBJ1-1
v_call: TRBV7-9
cdr3_nt: TGTGCCAGTTTCGGGAACACTGAAGCTTTCTTT
cdr3_aa: CASFGNTEAFF

clone_size: -
d_call: TRBD1
j_call: TRBJ1-5
v_call: TRBV19
cdr3_nt: TGTGCCAGTAGTGAGGGACAGACTAGCAATCAGCCCCAGCATTTT
cdr3_aa: CASSEGQTSNQPQHF

clone_size: -
d_call: -
j_call: TRBJ1-6
v_call: TRBV19
cdr3_nt: TGTGCCAGTAGTATTTCCCGCCCGGGGCCCCTCCACTTT
cdr3_aa: CASSISRPGPLHF

clone_size: -
d_call: -
j_call: TRBJ2-1
v_call: TRBV5-6
cdr3_nt: TGTGCCAGCAGCTTGCGAGGACAGTCCTACAATGAGCAGTTCTTC
cdr3_aa: CASSLRGQSYNEQFF

clone_size: -
d_call: TRBD2
j_call: TRBJ2-3
v_call: TRBV2
cdr3_nt: TGTGCCCGTCGGGGACTAGCGGAAGATACGCAGTATTTT
cdr3_aa: CARRGLAEDTQYF

clone_size: -
d_call: TRBD2
j_call: TRBJ2-3
v_call: TRBV7-2
cdr3_nt: TGTGCCAGCAGCCCTCAAAGCGGGGGATCCACAGATACGCAGTATTTT
cdr3_aa: CASSPQSGGSTDTQYF

clone_size: -
d_call: -
j_call: TRBJ1-4
v_call: TRBV18
cdr3_nt: TGTGCCAGCTCACCACAGGCTGGGACTCGGGGGGAAAAACTGTTTTTT
cdr3_aa: CASSPQAGTRGEKLFF

clone_size: few
d_call: TRBD1
j_call: TRBJ1-2
v_call: TRBV2
cdr3_nt: TGTGCCAGCAGTTGGGACAGGGAGGTGGAAGGCTACACCTTC
cdr3_aa: CASSWDREVEGYTF

clone_size: -
d_call: TRBD1
j_call: TRBJ1-5
v_call: TRBV7-2
cdr3_nt: TGTGCCAGCAGCTTAGGGGACAGGGGCCAGCCCCAGCATTTT
cdr3_aa: CASSLGDRGQPQHF

clone_size: few
d_call: -
j_call: TRBJ2-7
v_call: TRBV7-2
cdr3_nt: TGTGCCAGCAGCTTAGGCGGGATCTCCTACGAGCAGTACTTC
cdr3_aa: CASSLGGISYEQYF

clone_size: once
d_call: TRBD1
j_call: TRBJ1-2
v_call: TRBV5-6
cdr3_nt: TGTGCCAGCAGCTCTGACAGGGGGTATGGCTACACCTTC
cdr3_aa: CASSSDRGYGYTF

clone_size: -
d_call: TRBD1
j_call: TRBJ2-7
v_call: TRBV29-1
cdr3_nt: TGCAGCGTCGAGGGACAGGGGACCTACGAGCAGTACTTC
cdr3_aa: CSVEGQGTYEQYF

clone_size: -
d_call: TRBD2
j_call: TRBJ2-5
v_call: TRBV6-6
cdr3_nt: TGTGCCAGCAGCCCCCTTTTAGCGGGAGGGGAGACCCAGTACTTC
cdr3_aa: CASSPLLAGGETQYF

clone_size: -
d_call: TRBD1
j_call: TRBJ2-5
v_call: TRBV18
cdr3_nt: TGTGCCAGCTCACCCAAACAGGGGGCCTTGGAGACCCAGTACTTC
cdr3_aa: CASSPKQGALETQYF

clone_size: -
d_call: TRBD2
j_call: TRBJ2-5
v_call: TRBV9
cdr3_nt: TGTGCCAGCAGCCCGGCGGGGGGGCTGGAGACCCAGTACTTC
cdr3_aa: CASSPAGGLETQYF

clone_size: once
d_call: TRBD1
j_call: TRBJ2-7
v_call: TRBV9
cdr3_nt: TGTGCCAGCAGCGCGACGGGACAGGGAATCGGCGAGCAGTACTTC
cdr3_aa: CASSATGQGIGEQYF

clone_size: -
d_call: TRBD2
j_call: TRBJ2-7
v_call: TRBV7-2
cdr3_nt: TGTGCCAGCACTCGTACGGGGGGTGCGACCTACGAGCAGTACTTC
cdr3_aa: CASTRTGGATYEQYF

clone_size: few
d_call: TRBD1
j_call: TRBJ1-6
v_call: TRBV25-1
cdr3_nt: TGTGCCAGCACCTCGGGACAGAGAAATTCACCCCTCCACTTT
cdr3_aa: CASTSGQRNSPLHF

clone_size: -
d_call: TRBD2
j_call: TRBJ2-5
v_call: TRBV6-5
cdr3_nt: TGTGCCAGCAGCCGCCAACTAGCGATCCAAGAGACCCAGTACTTC
cdr3_aa: CASSRQLAIQETQYF

clone_size: -
d_call: -
j_call: TRBJ1-1
v_call: TRBV7-9
cdr3_nt: TGTGCCAGCAGCTTTACAGGGTTGGCTGAAGCTTTCTTT
cdr3_aa: CASSFTGLAEAFF

clone_size: -
d_call: -
j_call: TRBJ1-3
v_call: TRBV10-3
cdr3_nt: TGTGCCATCAGTATCGGAGGGGAGGGAAACACCATATATTTT
cdr3_aa: CAISIGGEGNTIYF

clone_size: -
d_call: -
j_call: TRBJ1-6
v_call: TRBV2
cdr3_nt: TGTGCCAGCAAGGGGACATTGGGTTCACCCCTCCACTTT
cdr3_aa: CASKGTLGSPLHF

clone_size: -
d_call: TRBD2
j_call: TRBJ2-1
v_call: TRBV25-1
cdr3_nt: TGTGCCAGCAGTGAACCCGGGGGGAGGAGCTCCTACAATGAGCAGTTCTTC
cdr3_aa: CASSEPGGRSSYNEQFF

clone_size: -
d_call: -
j_call: TRBJ2-1
v_call: TRBV5-1
cdr3_nt: TGCGCCAGCAGCTTAATTGGAGGGGACTCCTACAATGAGCAGTTCTTC
cdr3_aa: CASSLIGGDSYNEQFF

clone_size: -
d_call: -
j_call: TRBJ2-7
v_call: TRBV4-1
cdr3_nt: TGCGCCAGCAGCCACCAAATGAGCTCCTACGAGCAGTACTTC
cdr3_aa: CASSHQMSSYEQYF

clone_size: -
d_call: -
j_call: TRBJ2-2
v_call: TRBV5-6
cdr3_nt: TGTGCCAGCAGCTTTTACAGCACCGGGGAGCTGTTTTTT
cdr3_aa: CASSFYSTGELFF

clone_size: -
d_call: TRBD2
j_call: TRBJ2-5
v_call: TRBV2
cdr3_nt: TGTGCCACCCCGATGGAGCGGGAGGGGAATGTGGAGACCCAGTACTTC
cdr3_aa: CATPMEREGNVETQYF

clone_size: -
d_call: TRBD1
j_call: TRBJ1-2
v_call: TRBV28
cdr3_nt: TGTGCCAGCAGCGACGGGACAGGACGGGGCTACACCTTC
cdr3_aa: CASSDGTGRGYTF

clone_size: -
d_call: -
j_call: TRBJ2-7
v_call: TRBV2
cdr3_nt: TGTGCCAGCAGTGAGGGGGGGGGCCGCTCCTACGAGCAGTACTTC
cdr3_aa: CASSEGGGRSYEQYF

clone_size: -
d_call: TRBD1
j_call: TRBJ1-1
v_call: TRBV11-2
cdr3_nt: TGTGCCAGCAGCCCCCTTAGTGACAGGGGCTATAACACTGAAGCTTTCTTT
cdr3_aa: CASSPLSDRGYNTEAFF

clone_size: -
d_call: -
j_call: TRBJ2-3
v_call: TRBV7-8
cdr3_nt: TGTGCCAGCAGCTGGGGGCTATTAGCCACAGATACGCAGTATTTT
cdr3_aa: CASSWGLLATDTQYF

clone_size: -
d_call: -
j_call: TRBJ2-7
v_call: TRBV2
cdr3_nt: TGTGCCAGCAGTGACCCAGCGTCCTACGAGCAGTACTTC
cdr3_aa: CASSDPASYEQYF

clone_size: -
d_call: -
j_call: TRBJ2-2
v_call: TRBV9
cdr3_nt: TGTGCCAGCAGCCCCCGCGGCACCGGGGAGCTGTTTTTT
cdr3_aa: CASSPRGTGELFF

clone_size: few
d_call: -
j_call: TRBJ2-1
v_call: TRBV7-2
cdr3_nt: TGTGCCAGCAGCTTAGGCAACAGCTACAATGAGCAGTTCTTC
cdr3_aa: CASSLGNSYNEQFF

clone_size: -
d_call: TRBD1
j_call: TRBJ2-2
v_call: TRBV5-1
cdr3_nt: TGCGCCAGCAGCAGAATACAGGGGGCGAACACCGGGGAGCTGTTTTTT
cdr3_aa: CASSRIQGANTGELFF

clone_size: -
d_call: TRBD1
j_call: TRBJ1-2
v_call: TRBV5-5
cdr3_nt: TGTGCCAGCAGCGTAGACAGGGTGATAGGCTACACCTTC
cdr3_aa: CASSVDRVIGYTF

clone_size: -
d_call: TRBD1
j_call: TRBJ1-4
v_call: TRBV30
cdr3_nt: TGTGCCTGGGACAGGGACCATGAAAAACTGTTTTTT
cdr3_aa: CAWDRDHEKLFF

clone_size: -
d_call: -
j_call: TRBJ2-1
v_call: TRBV7-2
cdr3_nt: TGTGCCAGCATAGAGGGCATATACAATGAGCAGTTCTTC
cdr3_aa: CASIEGIYNEQFF

clone_size: -
d_call: TRBD2
j_call: TRBJ2-5
v_call: TRBV5-1
cdr3_nt: TGCGCCAGCAGCTTGACGCCTAGCGGAGCCGGAGAGACCCAGTACTTC
cdr3_aa: CASSLTPSGAGETQYF

clone_size: -
d_call: -
j_call: TRBJ1-5
v_call: TRBV12-5
cdr3_nt: TGTGCTAGTGGTTTGGTACAAAGACAGGTAAATCAGCCCCAGCATTTT
cdr3_aa: CASGLVQRQVNQPQHF

clone_size: few
d_call: TRBD1
j_call: TRBJ1-2
v_call: TRBV6-1
cdr3_nt: TGTGCCAGCAGAAAGGCCAGGGACAGGGATGGAGGCTACACCTTC
cdr3_aa: CASRKARDRDGGYTF

clone_size: few
d_call: TRBD2
j_call: TRBJ2-3
v_call: TRBV29-1
cdr3_nt: TGCAGCGTTGGAATTAGCGGGAGGGCAGATACGCAGTATTTT
cdr3_aa: CSVGISGRADTQYF

clone_size: -
d_call: TRBD2
j_call: TRBJ2-2
v_call: TRBV6-4
cdr3_nt: TGTGCCAGCAGTGAGCGAGCGGGGGCCACCGGGGAGCTGTTTTTT
cdr3_aa: CASSERAGATGELFF